Listed below are T cell receptor beta chains from one sample, sequenced in a study of blood T cells in healthy people across ages. TCRdb passed the 5' RACE reads through MiXCR, listing each CDR3 protein once. The data show around 600,000 distinct CDR3 sequences, around 48% seen once. Sequencing used blood. The source of these receptors is a man older than 75 in good health. Each CDR3 is given with its conserved first and last residue. Fields, in order: V gene, J gene, clone size, D gene, CDR3 DNA, CDR3 protein. A D gene is named only where the DNA matches it firmly. The size entry is marked missing in some rows and otherwise reads once, few, many or a size class.

>TRBV3-1|TRBJ1-5|.|.
TGTGCCAGCAGCCAAGGATTCTGGCAGGGAAATCAGCCCCAGCATTTT
CASSQGFWQGNQPQHF
>TRBV12-3/TRBV12-4|TRBJ1-6|.|TRBD1
TGTGCCAGTGGGACAGTCAATAATTCACCCCTCCACTTT
CASGTVNNSPLHF
>TRBV27|TRBJ2-7|.|.
TGTGCCAGCAGCGCCTCGAACATCGTTCAGTACTTC
CASSASNIVQYF
>TRBV4-3|TRBJ1-2|.|.
TGCGCCAGCAGCCAAGTATCCGGGGCGCCTCGTGGCTACACCTTC
CASSQVSGAPRGYTF
>TRBV6-6|TRBJ2-3|.|.
TGTGCCAGCAGTTCTGTCCGGGACACATACACGGATATGCAGTATTTT
CASSSVRDTYTDMQYF
>TRBV9|TRBJ2-7|.|.
TGTGCCAGTTGGGGGAGAGCAGCCCCGATGTACGAGCAGTACTTC
CASWGRAAPMYEQYF
>TRBV28|TRBJ2-5|.|.
TGTGCCAGCAGTTCTGCAGGGGGGCAAGAGACCCAGTACTTC
CASSSAGGQETQYF
>TRBV7-9|TRBJ1-1|.|.
TGTGCCAGCAGCCCGGAAAGGGCTGGCGACACTGAAGCTTTCTTT
CASSPERAGDTEAFF
>TRBV20-1|TRBJ1-1|.|TRBD1
TGCAGTGCTGGACAGGGGGCTGTGGGTACTGAAGCTTTCTTT
CSAGQGAVGTEAFF
>TRBV12-3/TRBV12-4|TRBJ2-5|.|TRBD1
TGTGCCAGCAGTCCACAGGGGGTGGGAGAGACCCAGTACTTC
CASSPQGVGETQYF
>TRBV5-6|TRBJ2-3|.|.
TGTGCCAGCAGCCACAGGGTTGGTAGTATCACAGATACGCAGTATTTT
CASSHRVGSITDTQYF
>TRBV7-2|TRBJ2-4|few|.
TGTGCCAGCAGCTTGGGGACACAAAACATTCAGTACTTC
CASSLGTQNIQYF
>TRBV12-3/TRBV12-4|TRBJ2-7|.|TRBD2
TGTGCCAGCAGTCCCGGCACCACCGGGACTAGCGGGAGAAGGTACGAGCAGTACTTT
CASSPGTTGTSGRRYEQYF
>TRBV4-3|TRBJ2-1|.|TRBD2
TGCGCCAGCAGCCAAGATCGCGGGAGCAGGGAGCAGTTCTTC
CASSQDRGSREQFF
>TRBV20-1|TRBJ2-5|.|TRBD1
TGCAGTGTCACCGGGACAGGGGATGGGCAGTACTTC
CSVTGTGDGQYF
>TRBV5-6|TRBJ1-4|few|.
TGTGCCAGCAGCCCCCGGGGGGGTCCAACTAATGAAAAACTGTTTTTT
CASSPRGGPTNEKLFF
>TRBV6-6|TRBJ2-5|many|.
TGTGCCAGCAGTTACTTGGGACTGGCAGAGGAGACCCAGTACTTC
CASSYLGLAEETQYF
>TRBV7-2|TRBJ1-2|once|.
TGTGCCAGCAACCACCGGAACACTAACTATGGCTACACCTTC
CASNHRNTNYGYTF
>TRBV4-1|TRBJ2-7|.|TRBD2
TGCGCCAGCAGCCACATAGCGGGAGGACCCTACGAGCAGTACTTC
CASSHIAGGPYEQYF
>TRBV6-2/TRBV6-3|TRBJ2-7|.|TRBD1
TGTGCCAGCAGCCGTCCGGGGACAGGAGAGGACGAGCAGTACTTC
CASSRPGTGEDEQYF
>TRBV4-3|TRBJ1-2|few|TRBD1
TGCGCCAGCAGCCAAAACCAGGGGGCATTCTATGGCTACACCTTC
CASSQNQGAFYGYTF
>TRBV12-3/TRBV12-4|TRBJ2-1|.|TRBD1
TGTGCCAGCAGTTTACGGGACAGGCCCTACAATGAGCAGTTCTTC
CASSLRDRPYNEQFF
>TRBV7-2|TRBJ2-7|few|TRBD2
TGTGCCAGCAGCTTAGCTGCTAGCGGGGTCTCCTACGAGCAGTACTTC
CASSLAASGVSYEQYF
>TRBV2|TRBJ1-1|.|.
TGTGCCAGCAGTGATCTCGGCGGCTGGAACACTGAAGCTTTCTTT
CASSDLGGWNTEAFF
>TRBV6-5|TRBJ1-6|.|.
TGTGCCAGCAGTTACTCTCCCTCGAATTCACCCCTCCACTTT
CASSYSPSNSPLHF
>TRBV28|TRBJ1-1|.|.
TGTGCCAGCAGTTGGGAGGGGCGACAGGAGAACACTGAAGCTTTCTTT
CASSWEGRQENTEAFF
>TRBV20-1|TRBJ2-3|few|TRBD2
TGCAGTGCCCCTACAAGAGCGGGAGGAGGTGGGGGCACAGATACGCAGTATTTT
CSAPTRAGGGGGTDTQYF
>TRBV5-1|TRBJ2-7|few|.
TGCGCCAGCAGCTCCCTGGGGTTCGGCGAGCAGTACTTC
CASSSLGFGEQYF
>TRBV6-2/TRBV6-3|TRBJ2-1|.|TRBD2
TGTGCCAGCAGCATGACTAGCGGGGCTAATGAGCAGTTCTTC
CASSMTSGANEQFF
>TRBV30|TRBJ2-4|.|TRBD2
TGTGCCTGGACGACTAGCGGGAGTATTGAGCAGTACTTC
CAWTTSGSIEQYF
>TRBV29-1|TRBJ2-7|.|TRBD2
TGCAGCGCTCGGACTAGCGGGAGTGGATCCGACGAGCAGTACTTC
CSARTSGSGSDEQYF
>TRBV10-3|TRBJ2-3|.|TRBD2
TGTGCCATCAGGGATAGCGGGAGAACGACAGATACGCAGTATTTT
CAIRDSGRTTDTQYF
>TRBV10-2|TRBJ2-7|.|TRBD2
TGCGCCAGCAGGCCCGGGGGGGGTTACAATGAGCAGTACTTC
CASRPGGGYNEQYF
>TRBV20-1|TRBJ1-4|.|.
TGCAGTGCTACTCCGGGACAAACTAATGAAAAACTGTTTTTT
CSATPGQTNEKLFF
>TRBV15|TRBJ2-7|.|.
TGTGCCACCAGCAGAGAGAGCGGCAACTGGCCCTACGAGCAGTACTTC
CATSRESGNWPYEQYF
>TRBV11-1|TRBJ2-2|few|.
TGTGCCAGCAGCTTGGGCGGGACAGTGAACACCGGGGAGCTGTTTTTT
CASSLGGTVNTGELFF
>TRBV29-1|TRBJ1-1|.|TRBD1
TGCAGCGTTGTACCACCCCTACAGGGGCGAAACACTGGAGCTTTCTTT
CSVVPPLQGRNTGAFF
>TRBV5-1|TRBJ1-2|many|.
TGCGCCAGCAGCTTGGACTACTACGGCTACACCTTC
CASSLDYYGYTF
>TRBV12-3/TRBV12-4|TRBJ2-7|few|TRBD1
TGTGCCAGCAGTACAGGGGTAGGCGAGCAGTACTTC
CASSTGVGEQYF
>TRBV29-1|TRBJ2-1|.|.
TGCAGCGTTGTAGGGGCAGCCTCCTACAATGAGCAGTTCTTC
CSVVGAASYNEQFF